Listed below are T cell receptor beta chains from one sample, sequenced in a study of blood T cell repertoires in COVID-19. Profiled with immunoSEQ multiplex PCR; TCRdb holds only in-frame clones, not every one. This table holds about 170,000 clones, around 86% found once. The sample taken for sequencing was peripheral blood. Receptors were obtained from a woman older than 75 in a cohort sampled during active or convalescent COVID-19. Both conserved end residues are part of each CDR3. Each record gives: D gene, V gene, J gene, clone size, CDR3 protein, CDR3 DNA. D genes are given only for firm matches. Part of the rows lack a size; the others show once, few, many or a class for expanded clones.

D: TRBD1
V: TRBV15
J: TRBJ2-1
size: NA
CDR3: CATKADRGGNEQFF
DNA: TGTGCCACCAAGGCGGACAGGGGAGGCAATGAGCAGTTCTTC

D: TRBD1
V: TRBV25-1
J: TRBJ1-2
size: NA
CDR3: CASGDRERGYTF
DNA: TGTGCCAGCGGGGACAGGGAACGTGGCTACACCTTC

D: TRBD1
V: TRBV28
J: TRBJ1-2
size: NA
CDR3: CASSLGQGYGYTF
DNA: TGTGCCAGCAGCCTGGGACAGGGCTATGGCTACACCTTC

D: TRBD1
V: TRBV5-6
J: TRBJ1-6
size: NA
CDR3: CASSRDRGLNSPLHF
DNA: TGTGCCAGCAGCAGGGACAGGGGGCTTAATTCACCCCTCCACTTT

D: TRBD2
V: TRBV28
J: TRBJ2-1
size: NA
CDR3: CASSSIAGGTYNEQFF
DNA: TGTGCCAGCAGTTCGATAGCGGGGGGCACGTACAATGAGCAGTTCTTC

D: TRBD1
V: TRBV3-1/TRBV3-2
J: TRBJ1-4
size: NA
CDR3: CASSQGDRGRRSGEKLFF
DNA: TGTGCCAGCAGCCAAGGGGACAGGGGAAGGAGATCTGGGGAAAAACTGTTTTTT

D: NA
V: TRBV7-7
J: TRBJ2-5
size: NA
CDR3: CASSLNRQAQKTQYF
DNA: TGTGCCAGCAGCCTGAATCGACAGGCTCAAAAGACCCAGTACTTC

D: NA
V: TRBV7-9
J: TRBJ1-2
size: NA
CDR3: CASSQDVGYGYTF
DNA: TGTGCCAGCAGCCAGGATGTTGGTTATGGCTACACCTTC

D: TRBD2
V: TRBV30
J: TRBJ2-5
size: NA
CDR3: CAWSGSGEETQYF
DNA: TGTGCCTGGAGCGGTAGCGGGGAGGAGACCCAGTACTTC

D: NA
V: TRBV27
J: TRBJ1-2
size: NA
CDR3: CARDVGAAYGYTF
DNA: TGTGCCAGGGATGTAGGGGCGGCTTATGGCTACACCTTC

D: TRBD1
V: TRBV29-1
J: TRBJ1-1
size: once
CDR3: CSVPTGGSTEAFF
DNA: TGCAGCGTACCGACAGGGGGCAGCACTGAAGCTTTCTTT

D: TRBD2
V: TRBV7-2
J: TRBJ2-5
size: NA
CDR3: CASSSSGGVVTQYF
DNA: TGTGCCAGCAGCTCTAGCGGGGGGGTGGTCACCCAGTACTTC

D: TRBD1
V: TRBV7-8
J: TRBJ2-7
size: NA
CDR3: CASSLRQGSYEQYF
DNA: TGTGCCAGCAGCCTACGACAGGGGTCCTACGAGCAGTACTTC

D: NA
V: TRBV28
J: TRBJ2-1
size: NA
CDR3: CASSLTGVEQFF
DNA: TGTGCCAGCAGCTTGACAGGAGTCGAGCAGTTCTTC

D: TRBD1
V: TRBV5-1
J: TRBJ2-1
size: NA
CDR3: CASSSTGQGRDEQFF
DNA: TGCGCCAGCAGCTCGACCGGACAGGGGCGGGATGAGCAGTTCTTC

D: TRBD1
V: TRBV12-3/TRBV12-4
J: TRBJ1-1
size: once
CDR3: CASSSGQGAAFF
DNA: TGTGCCAGCAGTTCGGGACAGGGTGCGGCTTTCTTT

D: TRBD1
V: TRBV3-1/TRBV3-2
J: TRBJ1-2
size: once
CDR3: CASSLGGGSGYTF
DNA: TGTGCCAGCAGCCTAGGGGGCGGATCTGGCTACACCTTC

D: NA
V: TRBV11-2
J: TRBJ2-7
size: NA
CDR3: CASSLGRGRSYEQYF
DNA: TGTGCCAGCAGCTTGGGGCGGGGGCGATCCTACGAGCAGTACTTC

D: TRBD1
V: TRBV18
J: TRBJ1-2
size: NA
CDR3: CASSPSGTENYGYTF
DNA: TGTGCCAGCTCACCTTCCGGGACAGAGAACTATGGCTACACCTTC

D: NA
V: TRBV7-9
J: TRBJ2-7
size: NA
CDR3: CASSLQGIIHEQYF
DNA: TGTGCCAGCAGCCTCCAGGGTATTATCCACGAGCAGTACTTC